This T cell receptor beta chain came from a study of blood T cell repertoires in COVID-19. J was trimmed by 4 bases and V by 0 bases; bases with no gene match: 5. The CDR3 length is 17 residues. CDR1 is LNHDA and CDR2 is SQIVND in the germline V gene (reference sequence). The data were produced by immunoSEQ multiplex PCR, yet TCRdb's version contains in-frame clones alone and is incomplete. Among about 180,000 clones listed, approximately 87% were seen once. Sequenced material: peripheral blood. The sequence derives from a man in his 70s with active or convalescent COVID-19. The V gene is TRBV19, the J gene TRBJ2-1; 11 bases align to TRBD2. Here the CDR3 reads CASSIDLVAGGYNEQFF. The CDR3 DNA reads TGTGCCAGTAGTATAGATCTCGTAGCGGGAGGGTACAATGAGCAGTTCTTC.